This passage covers 15 T cell receptor beta chains from one sample sequenced in a study of T cell responses to AZD1222 COVID-19 vaccine. Assay: immunoSEQ multiplex PCR; the TCRdb copy retains only in-frame clones and omits some. The sample shows 65,000 to 80,000 clones, under 95% of them seen only once. Sequencing was performed on peripheral blood, taken on day 0 of AZD1222 vaccination. All receptors derive from an adult in good health.

The gene calls are TRBV5-4 and TRBJ2-5; possibly TRBD1 for D (5 bases). The CDR3 length is 14 residues. With 4 bases removed from V and 3 bases from J, the gap between germline ends came to 13 bases. Germline V gene data show CDR1 as SGHNT and CDR2 as YYREEE (reference sequence). As DNA, the CDR3 is TGTGCCAGCAGCACTGACAGCCAGGAAGAGACCCAGTACTTC. Its translation: CASSTDSQEETQYF.

The chain employs TRBV7-8 and TRBJ1-1; TRBD1 might be the D (6 bases). Per the germline V gene, CDR1 is SGHVS and CDR2 is FQNEAQ. V was trimmed by 0 bases and J by 5 bases, leaving 16 bases between them. The CDR3 contains 16 residues. The CDR3 coding sequence is TGTGCCAGCAGCTTAGCGCCAGGGGCTCGAGAAACTGAAGCTTTCTTT. This encodes CASSLAPGARETEAFF.

The rearrangement links TRBV27 to TRBJ1-1; 12 bases line up with TRBD1. The CDR3 is 19 residues long. Trimming took 3 bases from V and 4 from J; bases not matched to a gene: 15. The germline CDR1 and CDR2 sequences are MNHEY and SMNVEV (reference sequence). The CDR3 sequence is CASSFPKSAGQGACTEAFF. In DNA, the CDR3 is TGTGCCAGCAGTTTCCCTAAGAGTGCGGGACAGGGGGCTTGCACTGAAGCTTTCTTT.

This clone was detected once. The chain joins TRBV20-1 to TRBJ1-1; no reliable D call. Germline V CDR1 and CDR2: DFQATT, SNEGSKA (reference sequence). This CDR3 contains 11 residues. V dropped 6 bases and J dropped 11 bases, with 16 bases sitting between them. CDR3 coding DNA: TGCAGTGCCAGGCGGGCCTGGATGGCTTTCTTT. Translation: CSARRAWMAFF.

V is TRBV19 and J is TRBJ2-5, with D perhaps matching TRBD1 (5 bases). Per germline, CDR1 LNHDA and CDR2 SQIVND (reference sequence). This CDR3 is built from 11 residues. V was trimmed by 10 bases and J by 3 bases, leaving 9 bases between them. The CDR3 region has the DNA TGTGCCACGCAACAGGAAGAGACCCAGTACTTC. Amino acid sequence: CATQQEETQYF.

V and J are TRBV6-5 and TRBJ2-4; either TRBD1 or TRBD2 may fit D (7 bases each). V was pared by 8 bases and J by 7 bases, with 15 bases between. Germline lookup yields CDR1 MNHEY and CDR2 SVGAGI. The CDR3 sequence is 13 residues long. The CDR3 here is CASRSGGGNIQYF. The CDR3 nucleotides read TGTGCCAGCCGGTCAGGGGGAGGGAACATTCAGTACTTC.

The gene calls are TRBV29-1 and TRBJ2-7; 7 bases match TRBD2. This CDR3 contains 10 residues. Trimming at V came to 4 bases and at J to 7 bases, leaving 1 base not matched to a gene. Per the germline V gene, CDR1 is SQVTM and CDR2 is ANQGSEA. The CDR3 DNA is TGCAGCGTTGTGCGGGGGGAGCAGTACTTC. Its translation: CSVVRGEQYF.

V usage is TRBV6-5 and J usage is TRBJ1-4, with D hard to call. CDR1 is MNHEY, CDR2 SVGAGI, per germline. CDR3 length: 14 residues. V dropped 7 bases and J dropped 3 bases, with 12 bases sitting between them. Written as DNA, the CDR3 is TGTGCCAGCAAGGACGGGTTCGCTAATGAAAAACTGTTTTTT. This codes for CASKDGFANEKLFF.

The rearrangement links TRBV13 to TRBJ1-5; TRBD1 matches 9 bases. CDR3 length: 15 amino acids. J lost 6 bases, V lost 4 bases, and 7 bases had no gene match. The germline gives CDR1 PRHDT, CDR2 FYEKMQ (reference sequence). The CDR3 loop is CASSSRTGAGQPQHF. CDR3 sequence (DNA): TGTGCCAGCAGCTCCAGGACAGGGGCTGGTCAGCCCCAGCATTTT.

This chain joins TRBV11-2 and TRBJ1-2, with D uncertain. V was trimmed by 0 bases and J by 5 bases, leaving 10 bases between them. CDR1 and CDR2 (germline): SGHAT, FQNNGV. The CDR3 contains 14 residues. CDR3 nucleotide sequence: TGTGCCAGCAGCTTAGATTTCAGACCTTATGGCTACACCTTC. It encodes CASSLDFRPYGYTF.

This chain connects TRBV27 to TRBJ2-3; 8 bases are a match to TRBD1. The CDR3 covers 16 residues. The germline V gene has CDR1 MNHEY and CDR2 SMNVEV (reference sequence). J was trimmed by 2 bases and V by 5 bases; bases with no gene match: 9. CDR3 amino acids: CASSRGTGYPTDTQYF. The CDR3 DNA follows: TGTGCCAGCAGTAGAGGGACAGGCTATCCCACAGATACGCAGTATTTT.

The J gene is TRBJ1-1, the V gene TRBV11-3; D is perhaps TRBD1 (6 bases). Trimming left V 5 bases short and J 0 bases short, with 19 bases between. The CDR3 contains 17 residues. Germline CDR1 is SGHNT and CDR2 is YENEEA. The CDR3 protein is CASSTPPGGPLNTEAFF. For the CDR3, the DNA is TGTGCCAGCAGCACCCCTCCGGGGGGGCCCTTGAACACTGAAGCTTTCTTT.

This sequence joins TRBV6-5 and TRBJ2-2; weak D call: TRBD2 (5 bases). The germline V gene encodes CDR1 MNHEY and CDR2 SVGAGI. The length of the CDR3 is 15 residues. V lost 6 bases, J lost 0 bases, and 11 bases lay in between. The CDR3 sequence: CASSILLANTGELFF. DNA for the CDR3: TGTGCCAGCAGCATCTTACTAGCGAACACCGGGGAGCTGTTTTTT.

The rearrangement links TRBV28 to TRBJ2-7; weak D call: TRBD2 (5 bases). Germline V gene data show CDR1 as MDHEN and CDR2 as SYDVKM. This CDR3 comprises 15 residues. The V gene lost 5 bases and the J gene lost 0 bases, with 14 bases spanning the gap. As DNA, the CDR3 is TGTGCCAGCAGTGCTGCCTCGGGGAGCTCCTACGAGCAGTACTTC. It yields the protein CASSAASGSSYEQYF.

The chain uses TRBV14 and TRBJ1-2, with D possibly TRBD1 on 5 matching bases. V lost 0 bases and J lost 4, with 9 bases in between. This CDR3 region has 14 residues. Germline values: CDR1 SGHDN, CDR2 FVKESK. This CDR3 reads CASSQDTGRYGYTF. The CDR3 coding sequence is TGTGCCAGCAGCCAAGATACAGGTCGCTATGGCTACACCTTC.